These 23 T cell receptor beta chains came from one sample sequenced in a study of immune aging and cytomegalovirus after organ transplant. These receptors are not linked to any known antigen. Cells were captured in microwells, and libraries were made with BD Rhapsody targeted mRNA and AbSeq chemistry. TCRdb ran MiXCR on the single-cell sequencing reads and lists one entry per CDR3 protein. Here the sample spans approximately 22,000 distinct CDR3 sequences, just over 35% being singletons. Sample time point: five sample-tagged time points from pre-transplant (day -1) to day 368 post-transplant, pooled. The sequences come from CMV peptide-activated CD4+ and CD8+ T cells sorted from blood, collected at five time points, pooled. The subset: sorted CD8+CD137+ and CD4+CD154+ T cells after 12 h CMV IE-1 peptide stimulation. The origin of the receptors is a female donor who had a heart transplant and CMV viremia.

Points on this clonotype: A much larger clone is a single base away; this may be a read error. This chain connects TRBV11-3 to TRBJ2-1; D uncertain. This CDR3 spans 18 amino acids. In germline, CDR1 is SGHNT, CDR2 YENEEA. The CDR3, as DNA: TGTGCCGGCAGCTTAGATGTCGGGTCCTCCTCCTCCTACAATGAGCAGTTCTTC. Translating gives CAGSLDVGSSSSYNEQFF.

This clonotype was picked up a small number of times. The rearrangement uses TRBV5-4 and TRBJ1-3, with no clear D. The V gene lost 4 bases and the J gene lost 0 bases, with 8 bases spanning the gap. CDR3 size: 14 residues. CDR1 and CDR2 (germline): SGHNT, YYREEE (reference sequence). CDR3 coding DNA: TGTGCCAGCAGCCTAGGGATCTCTGGAAACACCATATATTTT. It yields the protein CASSLGISGNTIYF.

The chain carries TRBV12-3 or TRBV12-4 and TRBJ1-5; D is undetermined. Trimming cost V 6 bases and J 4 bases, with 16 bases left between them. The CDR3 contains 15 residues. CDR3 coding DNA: TGTGCCAGCAGCCTATCGGGAATCTCAAATCAGCCCCAGCATTTT. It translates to CASSLSGISNQPQHF.

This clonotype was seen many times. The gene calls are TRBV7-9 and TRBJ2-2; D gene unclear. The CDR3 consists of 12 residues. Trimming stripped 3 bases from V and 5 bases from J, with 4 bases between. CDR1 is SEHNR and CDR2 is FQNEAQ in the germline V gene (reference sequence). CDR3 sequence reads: CASSLDTGELFF. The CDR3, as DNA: TGTGCCAGCAGCTTGGATACCGGGGAGCTGTTTTTT. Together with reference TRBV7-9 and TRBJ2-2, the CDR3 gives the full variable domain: DTGVSQNPRHKITKRGQNVTFRCDPISEHNRLYWYRQTLGQGPEFLTYFQNEAQLEKSRLLSDRFSAERPKGSFSTLEIQRTEQGDSAMYLCASSLDTGELFFGEGSRLTVL.

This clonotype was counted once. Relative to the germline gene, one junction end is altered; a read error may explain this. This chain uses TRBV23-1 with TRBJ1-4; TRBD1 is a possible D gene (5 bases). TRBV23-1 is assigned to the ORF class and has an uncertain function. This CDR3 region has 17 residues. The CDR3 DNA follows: TGCGCCAGCAGTCAATCACCGGGACCTTCAACTAATGGAAAACTGTTTTTT. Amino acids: CASSQSPGPSTNGKLFF.

CDR3 sequence reads: CSVEDAVNGYTF. In DNA, the CDR3 is TGCAGCGTTGAAGATGCCGTAAATGGCTACACCTTC. This sequence joins TRBV29-1 and TRBJ1-2, with unresolved D. Germline V lookup: CDR1 SQVTM, CDR2 ANQGSEA. This CDR3 has 12 amino acids. V lost 0 bases to trimming and J lost 6 bases, with 8 bases between them.

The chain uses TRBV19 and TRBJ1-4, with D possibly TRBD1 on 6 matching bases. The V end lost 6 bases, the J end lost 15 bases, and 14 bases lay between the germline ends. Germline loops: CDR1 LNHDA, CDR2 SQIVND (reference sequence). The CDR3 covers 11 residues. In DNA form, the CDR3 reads TGTGCCAGTAGCTGGGGACACATCTTGTTTTTT. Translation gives CASSWGHILFF.

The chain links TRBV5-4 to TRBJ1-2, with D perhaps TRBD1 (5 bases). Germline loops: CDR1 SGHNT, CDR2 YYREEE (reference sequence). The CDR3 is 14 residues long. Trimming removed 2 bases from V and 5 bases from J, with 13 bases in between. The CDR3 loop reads CASSFREGVYGYTF. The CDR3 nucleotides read TGTGCCAGCAGCTTCAGGGAGGGTGTTTATGGCTACACCTTC.

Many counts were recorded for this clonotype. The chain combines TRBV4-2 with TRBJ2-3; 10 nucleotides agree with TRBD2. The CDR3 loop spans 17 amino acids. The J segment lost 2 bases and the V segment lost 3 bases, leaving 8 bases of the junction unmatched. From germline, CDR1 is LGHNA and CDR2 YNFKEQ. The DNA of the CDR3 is TGTGCCAGCAGCCAGGGGCTAACTAGCGGGAACACAGATACGCAGTATTTT. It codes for CASSQGLTSGNTDTQYF.

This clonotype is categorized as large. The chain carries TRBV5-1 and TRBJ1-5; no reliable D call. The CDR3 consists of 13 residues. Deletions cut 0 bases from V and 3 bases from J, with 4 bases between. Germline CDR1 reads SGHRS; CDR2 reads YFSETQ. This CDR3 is CASSLGINQPQHF. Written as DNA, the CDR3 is TGCGCCAGCAGCTTGGGCATCAATCAGCCCCAGCATTTT.

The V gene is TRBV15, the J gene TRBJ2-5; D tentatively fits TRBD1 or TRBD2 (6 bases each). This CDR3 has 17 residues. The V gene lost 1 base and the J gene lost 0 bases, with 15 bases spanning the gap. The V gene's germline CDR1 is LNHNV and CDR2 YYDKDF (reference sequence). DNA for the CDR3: TGTGCCACCAGCAGAGCCGCGACTAGGGGGTACCAAGAGACCCAGTACTTC. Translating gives CATSRAATRGYQETQYF.

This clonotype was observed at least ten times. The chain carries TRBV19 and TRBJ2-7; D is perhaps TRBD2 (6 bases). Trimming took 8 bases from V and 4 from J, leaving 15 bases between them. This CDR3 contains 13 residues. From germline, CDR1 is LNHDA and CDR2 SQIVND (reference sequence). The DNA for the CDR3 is TGTGCCAGTTCCCCCGGGAGTAGATACGAGCAGTACTTC. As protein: CASSPGSRYEQYF.

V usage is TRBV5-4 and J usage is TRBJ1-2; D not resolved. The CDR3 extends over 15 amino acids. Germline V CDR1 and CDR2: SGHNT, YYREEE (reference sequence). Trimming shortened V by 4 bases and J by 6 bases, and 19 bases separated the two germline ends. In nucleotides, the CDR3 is TGTGCCAGCAGCGGAGGACGGCCGGTAACCGATGGCTACACCTTC. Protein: CASSGGRPVTDGYTF.

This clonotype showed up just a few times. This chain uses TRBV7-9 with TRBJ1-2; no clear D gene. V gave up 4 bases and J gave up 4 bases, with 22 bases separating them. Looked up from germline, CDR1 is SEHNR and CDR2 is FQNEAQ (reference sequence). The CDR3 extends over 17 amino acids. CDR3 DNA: TGTGCCAGCAGCTCCAGACCCGAGCACGAGACCCTCTATGGCTACACCTTC. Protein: CASSSRPEHETLYGYTF.

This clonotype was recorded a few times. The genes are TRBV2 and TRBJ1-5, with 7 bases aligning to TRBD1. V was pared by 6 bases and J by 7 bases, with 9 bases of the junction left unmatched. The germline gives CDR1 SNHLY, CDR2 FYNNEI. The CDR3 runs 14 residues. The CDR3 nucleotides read TGTGCCAGCAGCCTACAGGGGTTTAGGCAGCCCCAGCATTTT. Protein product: CASSLQGFRQPQHF.

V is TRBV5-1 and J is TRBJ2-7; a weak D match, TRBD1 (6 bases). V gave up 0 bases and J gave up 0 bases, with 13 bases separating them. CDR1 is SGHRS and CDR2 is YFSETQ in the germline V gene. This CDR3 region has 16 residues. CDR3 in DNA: TGCGCCAGCAGCTTGGCCTGGGACACTAGCTCCTACGAGCAGTACTTC. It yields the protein CASSLAWDTSSYEQYF.

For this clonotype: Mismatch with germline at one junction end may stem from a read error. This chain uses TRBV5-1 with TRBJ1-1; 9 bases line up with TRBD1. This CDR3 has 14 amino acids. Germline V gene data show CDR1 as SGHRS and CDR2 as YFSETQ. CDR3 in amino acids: CASRPTGGETEALF. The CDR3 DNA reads TGCGCCAGCAGGCCGACAGGGGGTGAGACTGAAGCTCTCTTT.

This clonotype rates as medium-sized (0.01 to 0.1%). CDR3 sequence (DNA): TGCAGTGTCCCGGGACAGAAGTACGAGCAGTACTTC. It translates to CSVPGQKYEQYF. The chain joins TRBV20-1 to TRBJ2-7; the match to TRBD1 covers 7 bases. Germline lookup yields CDR1 DFQATT and CDR2 SNEGSKA (reference sequence). CDR3 length: 12 residues. Unmatched junction bases numbered 7, after V lost 7 bases and J lost 4 bases.

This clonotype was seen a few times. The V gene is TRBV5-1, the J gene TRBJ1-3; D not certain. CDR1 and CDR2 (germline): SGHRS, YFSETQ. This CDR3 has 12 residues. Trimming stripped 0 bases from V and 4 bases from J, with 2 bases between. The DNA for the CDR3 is TGCGCCAGCAGCTTGGAAGGAAACACCATATATTTT. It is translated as CASSLEGNTIYF.

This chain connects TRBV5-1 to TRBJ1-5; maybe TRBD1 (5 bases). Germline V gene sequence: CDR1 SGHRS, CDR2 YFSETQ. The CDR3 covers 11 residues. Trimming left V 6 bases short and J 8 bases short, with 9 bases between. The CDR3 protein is CASNRGEPQHF. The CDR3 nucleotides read TGCGCCAGCAATCGGGGGGAGCCCCAGCATTTT.

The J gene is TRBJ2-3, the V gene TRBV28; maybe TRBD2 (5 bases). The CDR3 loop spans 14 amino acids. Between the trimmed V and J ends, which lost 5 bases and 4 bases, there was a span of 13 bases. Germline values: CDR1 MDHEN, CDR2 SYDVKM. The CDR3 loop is CASSELGFSDTQYF. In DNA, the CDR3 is TGTGCCAGCAGTGAACTAGGTTTCTCAGATACGCAGTATTTT.

CDR3 loop: CASSHRQGTSTDTQYF. In DNA, the CDR3 is TGCGCCAGCAGCCACCGCCAGGGTACGAGCACAGATACGCAGTATTTT. The chain recombines TRBV4-3 with TRBJ2-3; D is perhaps TRBD1 (5 bases). The CDR3 has 16 amino acids. The ends were cut back, 3 bases at V and 0 bases at J, with 13 bases in the middle. Germline V gene data show CDR1 as LGHNA and CDR2 as YSLEER.

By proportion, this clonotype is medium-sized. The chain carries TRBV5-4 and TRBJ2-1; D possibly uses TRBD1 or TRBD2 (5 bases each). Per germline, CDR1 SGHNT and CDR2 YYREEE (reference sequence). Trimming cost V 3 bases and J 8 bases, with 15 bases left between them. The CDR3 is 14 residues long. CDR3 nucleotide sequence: TGTGCCAGCAGCTCAGGGACCGATGTGGATGAGCAGTTCTTC. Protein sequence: CASSSGTDVDEQFF.